Below are 30 T cell receptor beta chains sequenced from a single sample in a study of blood T cell repertoires in COVID-19 (dated by TCRdb to the early 2020s). Libraries were constructed by the immunoSEQ multiplex PCR assay. TCRdb holds this immuneACCESS table with in-frame rearrangements only. Some clones are missing; in checked studies, unresolved V genes explain under half, and the rest has no known cause. The sample includes 100,000 to 150,000 clones, with around 88% observed a single time. In total, the top ten clones hold more than 5% of the sample. The sample taken for sequencing was peripheral blood. These TCRs come from a man older than 75 with active or convalescent COVID-19.

The rearrangement joins TRBV4-3 to TRBJ2-7; a weak D match, TRBD2 (5 bases). CDR1 is LGHNA and CDR2 is YSLEER in the germline V gene. The CDR3 covers 16 residues. V was pared by 3 bases and J by 2 bases, with 17 bases between. The CDR3: CASSQKALEETYEQYF. The DNA for the CDR3 is TGCGCCAGCAGCCAGAAGGCTCTGGAGGAGACCTACGAGCAGTACTTC.

The chain is built from TRBV19 and TRBJ1-6; TRBD1 might be the D (6 bases). The CDR3 has 15 amino acids. V lost 8 bases, J lost 7 bases, and 18 bases lay in between. Germline lookup yields CDR1 LNHDA and CDR2 SQIVND (reference sequence). As DNA, the CDR3 is TGTGCCAGTTCTACAGGGTCCTCCGGCAATTCACCCCTCCACTTT. Encoded protein: CASSTGSSGNSPLHF.

This clone was recorded once. The chain joins TRBV19 to TRBJ1-1; 7 nucleotides line up with TRBD1. CDR3 length: 12 residues. Germline CDR1 reads LNHDA; CDR2 reads SQIVND (reference sequence). J lost 4 bases, V lost 9 bases, and 5 bases had no gene match. The CDR3 bases are TGTGCCAGCATGGACAGGATCACTGAAGCTTTCTTT. This translates into CASMDRITEAFF.

This sequence joins TRBV5-5 and TRBJ2-1; TRBD2 aligns across 13 bases. The CDR3 is made up of 15 amino acids. CDR1 and CDR2 from the germline V gene are SGHKS and YYEKEE (reference sequence). With V trimmed by 4 bases and J by 8 bases, 6 bases remained unmatched. The CDR3 loop is CASSTTSGGAYEQFF. The CDR3 DNA reads as TGTGCCAGCAGCACAACTAGCGGGGGGGCCTATGAGCAGTTCTTC.

The chain uses TRBV2 and TRBJ1-4, with TRBD1 identical over 9 bases. The CDR3 sequence is 14 residues long. Looked up from germline, CDR1 is SNHLY and CDR2 is FYNNEI. V gave up 8 bases and J gave up 4 bases; unmatched junction bases: 5. This chain's CDR3 is CASHRGQGNEKLFF. The CDR3 coding sequence is TGTGCCAGCCACAGGGGGCAGGGTAATGAAAAACTGTTTTTT. Based on the CDR3 plus reference TRBV2 and TRBJ1-4, the full variable domain is EPEVTQTPSHQVTQMGQEVILRCVPISNHLYFYWYRQILGQKVEFLVSFYNNEISEKSEIFDDQFSVERPDGSNFTLKIRSTKLEDSAMYFCASHRGQGNEKLFFGSGTQLSVL.

CDR3 coding DNA: TGTGCCAGCTCACTGCGACTAGACCCAGATACGCAGTATTTT. Its protein is CASSLRLDPDTQYF. V and J are TRBV18 and TRBJ2-3, with D maybe TRBD2 (6 bases). CDR3 length: 14 residues. Germline CDR1 is KGHSH and CDR2 is LQKENI. The V gene lost 4 bases and the J gene lost 4 bases, with 12 bases spanning the gap.

The J gene is TRBJ2-1, the V gene TRBV29-1; 9 bases are shared with TRBD1. V lost 2 bases and J lost 3; bases outside the gene matches: 5. The CDR3 length is 15 residues. Germline V CDR1 and CDR2: SQVTM, ANQGSEA. CDR3 coding DNA: TGCAGCGTTGAAAAAGACAGGGGGTACTACAATGAGCAGTTCTTC. Translation: CSVEKDRGYYNEQFF.

This clone was picked up one time. This chain links TRBV6-2 or TRBV6-3 with TRBJ2-6; unclear D gene. The CDR3 is made up of 16 amino acids. The V and J ends lost 3 bases and 0 bases respectively, with 9 bases between them. CDR1 MNHEY and CDR2 SVGEGT come from the germline V gene. The CDR3 bases are TGTGCCAGCAGTTATCCCCTTTTCTCTGGGGCCAACGTCCTGACTTTC. This gives the protein CASSYPLFSGANVLTF.

J is TRBJ2-4 and V is TRBV6-5, with a tentative D call TRBD1 (6 bases). Trimming removed 5 bases at V and 6 bases at J, with 11 bases between. The CDR3 extends over 13 amino acids. Germline-derived CDR1 and CDR2 are MNHEY and SVGAGI. The CDR3 DNA is TGTGCCAGCAGTCCGACAGGTTTAAACATTCAGTACTTC. Translation: CASSPTGLNIQYF.

V is TRBV30 and J is TRBJ1-6; 9 positions agree with TRBD1. J lost 8 bases, V lost 0 bases, and 5 bases had no gene match. In germline, CDR1 is GTSNPN, CDR2 SVGIG (reference sequence). There are 15 residues in the CDR3. The CDR3 reads CAWSVRRTGDSPLHF. The CDR3 nucleotides read TGTGCCTGGAGTGTACGGAGGACAGGGGATTCACCCCTCCACTTT.

On this clone itself: Other DNA sequences in this sample translate to the same CDR3. J is TRBJ2-5 and V is TRBV7-2; 12 nucleotides line up with TRBD2. Germline trimming cut 4 bases from V and 4 bases from J; bases unmatched to any gene: 1. Germline V gene sequence: CDR1 SGHTA, CDR2 FQGNSA. This CDR3 is built from 14 residues. The CDR3 sequence: CASSSGLAGETQYF. The CDR3, as DNA: TGTGCCAGCAGCTCGGGACTAGCGGGAGAGACCCAGTACTTC.

This chain links TRBV7-6 with TRBJ1-4, with D perhaps matching TRBD1 (6 bases). The germline V and J ends were trimmed by 5 bases and 8 bases, with 24 bases remaining between them. This CDR3 comprises 17 residues. Per the germline V gene, CDR1 is SGHVS and CDR2 is FNYEAQ. Here the CDR3 reads CASSPGRGGHNMEKLFF. The CDR3 region has the DNA TGTGCCAGCAGCCCAGGGCGAGGGGGACACAACATGGAAAAACTGTTTTTT.

The chain combines TRBV28 with TRBJ1-1, with a possible D match to TRBD1 (6 bases). The CDR3 has 14 residues. V lost 5 bases and J lost 3, with 13 bases in between. Germline V gene data show CDR1 as MDHEN and CDR2 as SYDVKM. CDR3 sequence (DNA): TGTGCCAGCAGTGTGGGAGGGGGGGACACTGAAGCTTTCTTT. Its translation: CASSVGGGDTEAFF.

This sequence joins TRBV19 and TRBJ1-5; the match to TRBD1 covers 7 bases. Germline loops: CDR1 LNHDA, CDR2 SQIVND (reference sequence). The CDR3 contains 16 residues. V shed 4 bases, J shed 9 bases, and the junction held 15 bases outside the gene matches. CDR3 DNA: TGTGCCAGTAGTAGAAACCGACAGGGAGGACTTGGGCCCCAGCATTTT. Its translation is CASSRNRQGGLGPQHF.

V and J are TRBV5-1 and TRBJ2-3, with 9 bases lining up with TRBD1. Germline trimming cut 4 bases from V and 6 bases from J; bases unmatched to any gene: 6. Germline CDR1 and CDR2: SGHRS and YFSETQ. The length of the CDR3 is 14 residues. CDR3: CASSPGQGRDTQYF. The CDR3 nucleotides are TGCGCCAGCAGCCCCGGACAGGGGCGGGATACGCAGTATTTT. Using reference TRBV5-1 and TRBJ2-3 for the parts outside the CDR3, the full variable domain is KAGVTQTPRYLIKTRGQQVTLSCSPISGHRSVSWYQQTPGQGLQFLFEYFSETQRNKGNFPGRFSGRQFSNSRSEMNVSTLELGDSALYLCASSPGQGRDTQYFGPGTRLTVL.

CDR3 sequence (DNA): TGTGCCAGCAGCCGGACAGGGGGGTTCGAAGCCAAAAACATTCAGTACTTC. Its protein product is CASSRTGGFEAKNIQYF. The V and J genes are TRBV28 and TRBJ2-4; 10 bases agree with TRBD1. Per the germline V gene, CDR1 is MDHEN and CDR2 is SYDVKM. The CDR3 has 17 residues. J gave up 0 bases and V 6 bases, and 8 bases lay outside the gene matches.

The gene calls are TRBV9 and TRBJ2-1, with D perhaps TRBD2 (5 bases). Deletions cut 4 bases from V and 0 bases from J, with 14 bases between. This CDR3 has 16 amino acids. From germline, CDR1 is SGDLS and CDR2 YYNGEE. CDR3 loop: CASSSTLGSSYNEQFF. The CDR3 DNA follows: TGTGCCAGCAGCTCAACCTTAGGGAGCTCCTACAATGAGCAGTTCTTC.

This clone occurred once. CDR3 protein: CASRPKGGENTEAFF. In DNA form, the CDR3 reads TGTGCCAGCAGACCTAAGGGAGGGGAGAACACTGAAGCTTTCTTT. The chain combines TRBV7-2 with TRBJ1-1, with D possibly being TRBD1 (5 bases). The V gene lost 6 bases and the J gene lost 1 base, with 15 bases spanning the gap. Germline V gene sequence: CDR1 SGHTA, CDR2 FQGNSA. The CDR3 has 15 amino acids.

The chain carries TRBV7-2 and TRBJ1-1; perhaps TRBD1 as D (6 bases). The V end lost 5 bases, the J end lost 7 bases, and 17 bases lay between the germline ends. Germline lookup yields CDR1 SGHTA and CDR2 FQGNSA. The CDR3 sequence is 14 residues long. The CDR3 sequence: CASSMSGAVGEAFF. In nucleotides, the CDR3 is TGTGCCAGCAGCATGTCAGGGGCAGTCGGTGAAGCTTTCTTT.

V is TRBV9 and J is TRBJ2-3, with 11 bases matching TRBD2. V trimming: 0 bases; J trimming: 3 bases; junction bases outside the gene matches: 6. The germline CDR1 and CDR2 sequences are SGDLS and YYNGEE. The length of the CDR3 is 17 residues. CDR3 loop: CASSVDVAGGRTDTQYF. The DNA of the CDR3 is TGTGCCAGCAGCGTAGATGTAGCGGGGGGGCGAACAGATACGCAGTATTTT. Complete variable domain (other parts from reference TRBV9 and TRBJ2-3): DSGVTQTPKHLITATGQRVTLRCSPRSGDLSVYWYQQSLDQGLQFLIQYYNGEERAKGNILERFSAQQFPDLHSELNLSSLELGDSALYFCASSVDVAGGRTDTQYFGPGTRLTVL.

The rearrangement uses TRBV28 and TRBJ2-2; TRBD2 is a possible D gene (5 bases). The germline V gene encodes CDR1 MDHEN and CDR2 SYDVKM. With 8 bases removed from V and 1 base from J, the gap between germline ends came to 14 bases. The CDR3 is 15 amino acids. The CDR3 DNA reads TGTGCCAGCCGAAAAGCGGACGGGAACACCGGGGAGCTGTTTTTT. Protein: CASRKADGNTGELFF.

The rearrangement links TRBV9 to TRBJ1-3; 11 bases line up with TRBD1. The CDR3 contains 16 residues. V was pared by 3 bases and J by 0 bases, with 2 bases of the junction left unmatched. Germline V CDR1 and CDR2: SGDLS, YYNGEE. The CDR3 nucleotides read TGTGCCAGCAGCGCTGGGACAGGGGGCTCTGGAAACACCATATATTTT. It yields the protein CASSAGTGGSGNTIYF. Based on the CDR3 plus reference TRBV9 and TRBJ1-3, the full variable domain is DSGVTQTPKHLITATGQRVTLRCSPRSGDLSVYWYQQSLDQGLQFLIQYYNGEERAKGNILERFSAQQFPDLHSELNLSSLELGDSALYFCASSAGTGGSGNTIYFGEGSWLTVV.

The chain links TRBV6-5 to TRBJ1-1; D remains unclear. CDR3 length: 13 residues. CDR1 MNHEY and CDR2 SVGAGI come from the germline V gene. V was pared by 6 bases and J by 4 bases, with 12 bases between. Here the CDR3 DNA reads TGTGCCAGCAGCCGCGCGGGTGGCACTGAAGCTTTCTTT. This codes for CASSRAGGTEAFF.

V usage is TRBV11-1 and J usage is TRBJ2-1; TRBD1 aligns across 8 bases. The length of the CDR3 is 15 residues. J was trimmed by 2 bases and V by 3 bases; bases with no gene match: 3. Germline CDR1 is SGHAT and CDR2 is FQDESV (reference sequence). CDR3 loop: CASSFPGGPYNEQFF. The CDR3 DNA is TGTGCCAGCAGCTTCCCAGGGGGCCCCTACAATGAGCAGTTCTTC.

This chain connects TRBV6-5 to TRBJ1-1, with 9 bases aligning to TRBD1. V gave up 5 bases and J gave up 4 bases; unmatched junction bases: 5. Germline-derived CDR1 and CDR2 are MNHEY and SVGAGI. This CDR3 has 14 amino acids. Written as DNA, the CDR3 is TGTGCCAGCAGTACCACGGACAGGGGCACTGAAGCTTTCTTT. Translating gives CASSTTDRGTEAFF.

This clone appeared a few times. V and J are TRBV20-1 and TRBJ2-3, with 10 bases aligning to TRBD2. Germline trimming cut 3 bases from V and 0 bases from J; bases unmatched to any gene: 9. CDR1 is DFQATT and CDR2 is SNEGSKA in the germline V gene (reference sequence). This CDR3 spans 17 amino acids. CDR3 amino acids: CSASEGAGGVSTDTQYF. The CDR3 DNA reads as TGCAGTGCTAGTGAGGGAGCGGGGGGGGTAAGCACAGATACGCAGTATTTT.

J is TRBJ2-7 and V is TRBV2; D uncertain. The CDR3 is 11 residues long. Germline V gene sequence: CDR1 SNHLY, CDR2 FYNNEI. Trimming cost V 6 bases and J 4 bases, with 7 bases left between them. CDR3 DNA sequence: TGTGCCAGCAGCCCCACATACGAGCAGTACTTC. Translating gives CASSPTYEQYF.

V and J are TRBV29-1 and TRBJ1-4; no clear D gene. The ends were cut back, 1 base at V and 4 bases at J, with 13 bases in the middle. This CDR3 comprises 15 residues. Per the germline V gene, CDR1 is SQVTM and CDR2 is ANQGSEA. The DNA of the CDR3 is TGCAGCGTTGAAGTAATCGATTCAGGTAATGAAAAACTGTTTTTT. Translating gives CSVEVIDSGNEKLFF.

The chain recombines TRBV28 with TRBJ2-2, with 7 bases aligning to TRBD1. The CDR3 covers 16 residues. Per germline, CDR1 MDHEN and CDR2 SYDVKM. The trim removed 3 bases at V and 4 bases at J, leaving 8 bases unmatched. CDR3 sequence reads: CASSFTPGQLTGELFF. The CDR3 coding sequence is TGTGCCAGCAGTTTCACCCCGGGACAGCTCACCGGGGAGCTGTTTTTT.

This chain links TRBV5-1 with TRBJ2-3, with 8 bases identical to TRBD2. This CDR3 is built from 14 residues. Germline V gene lookup returns CDR1 SGHRS and CDR2 YFSETQ. V dropped 8 bases and J dropped 2; count of bases not matched to a gene: 7. The CDR3 DNA is TGCGCCAGTGGACGGGGGGGCCCCACAGATACGCAGTATTTT. Translating it yields CASGRGGPTDTQYF.